The 30 T cell receptor beta chains listed next were all sequenced from one sample in a study of blood T cell repertoires in COVID-19. Some clones are missing from TCRdb's copy, which holds only in-frame ones; the method was immunoSEQ multiplex PCR. The sample lists about 76,000 clones, 75% to 90% occurring once. The sequencing input was peripheral blood. The origin of the receptors is a human donor in a cohort sampled during active COVID-19.

V and J are TRBV9 and TRBJ2-2; 9 nucleotides match TRBD2. This CDR3 is built from 15 residues. Germline CDR1 reads SGDLS; CDR2 reads YYNGEE. Unmatched junction bases numbered 8, after V lost 6 bases and J lost 5 bases. In nucleotides, the CDR3 is TGTGCCAGCACTTGGCGGGAGGGTTTAACCGGGGAGCTGTTTTTT. This sequence encodes CASTWREGLTGELFF.

The chain has TRBV5-1 and TRBJ2-4; D is possibly TRBD1 (5 bases). The germline gives CDR1 SGHRS, CDR2 YFSETQ. This CDR3 is built from 16 residues. Trimming shortened V by 0 bases and J by 0 bases, and 10 bases separated the two germline ends. CDR3 region: CASSLVFQGAKNIQYF. The CDR3 DNA follows: TGCGCCAGCAGCTTGGTGTTCCAGGGAGCCAAAAACATTCAGTACTTC. Based on the CDR3 plus reference TRBV5-1 and TRBJ2-4, the full variable domain is KAGVTQTPRYLIKTRGQQVTLSCSPISGHRSVSWYQQTPGQGLQFLFEYFSETQRNKGNFPGRFSGRQFSNSRSEMNVSTLELGDSALYLCASSLVFQGAKNIQYFGAGTRLSVL.

This chain uses TRBV5-6 with TRBJ1-2; D is undetermined. The V end lost 1 base, the J end lost 1 base, and 5 bases lay between the germline ends. Germline CDR1 SGHDT, CDR2 YYEEEE. This CDR3 has 13 amino acids. The CDR3 nucleotides are TGTGCCAGCAGCTTGACAGATAACTATGGCTACACCTTC. This sequence encodes CASSLTDNYGYTF.

The gene calls are TRBV3-1 (or the pseudogene TRBV3-2) and TRBJ1-3; 7 nucleotides align to TRBD1. The length of the CDR3 is 15 residues. V lost 2 bases and J lost 7; bases outside the gene matches: 8. Germline V gene data show CDR1 as LGHDT and CDR2 as YNNKEL (reference sequence). CDR3 sequence: CASSQRGQRVNTIYF. The CDR3 bases are TGTGCCAGCAGCCAAAGGGGACAGAGAGTTAACACCATATATTTT.

The rearrangement joins TRBV5-4 to TRBJ2-3; maybe TRBD2 (7 bases). The germline gives CDR1 SGHNT, CDR2 YYREEE (reference sequence). Trimming cost V 9 bases and J 5 bases, with 19 bases left between them. This CDR3 is 14 amino acids long. The CDR3 protein is CATQLGGAVDTQYF. In nucleotides, the CDR3 is TGTGCCACTCAATTGGGGGGGGCGGTAGATACGCAGTATTTT.

This chain connects TRBV2 to TRBJ1-5; 10 nucleotides align to TRBD1. CDR3 length: 15 amino acids. The V gene end was trimmed by 6 bases and the J gene end by 4 bases; junction bases not matched to a gene: 6. Germline CDR1 reads SNHLY; CDR2 reads FYNNEI. The CDR3 region is CASRRDRGSNQPQHF. In nucleotides, the CDR3 is TGTGCCAGCAGACGGGACAGGGGATCTAATCAGCCCCAGCATTTT.

This clone has just a few counts. V usage is TRBV4-2 and J usage is TRBJ1-2; 7 bases are a match to TRBD1. CDR1 is LGHNA, CDR2 YNFKEQ, per germline. The CDR3 has 17 amino acids. The V and J ends lost 4 bases and 4 bases, in that order; junction bases with no gene match: 15. The CDR3 sequence: CASSPVSPGDRAYGYTF. CDR3 in DNA: TGTGCCAGCAGCCCTGTGAGCCCGGGTGACAGGGCCTATGGCTACACCTTC.

V usage is TRBV5-4 and J usage is TRBJ1-1; 7 nucleotides agree with TRBD1. Germline V gene sequence: CDR1 SGHNT, CDR2 YYREEE (reference sequence). V was pared by 2 bases and J by 2 bases, with 12 bases of the junction left unmatched. The CDR3 contains 17 residues. Here the CDR3 DNA reads TGTGCCAGCAGCTTCGGAGGGGGCAGGCTTTCCAACACTGAAGCTTTCTTT. It encodes CASSFGGGRLSNTEAFF.

In DNA form, the CDR3 reads TGTGCCAGCAGCCCCACAACAGGGTCCTACGAGCAGTACTTC. Amino acid sequence: CASSPTTGSYEQYF. The rearrangement uses TRBV5-5 and TRBJ2-7; tentative D call: TRBD1 (6 bases). The ends were cut back, 4 bases at V and 1 base at J, with 12 bases in the middle. CDR1 SGHKS and CDR2 YYEKEE come from the germline V gene (reference sequence). CDR3 length: 14 residues. Supplemented by reference TRBV5-5 and TRBJ2-7, the full variable domain reads DAGVTQSPTHLIKTRGQQVTLRCSPISGHKSVSWYQQVLGQGPQFIFQYYEKEERGRGNFPDRFSARQFPNYSSELNVNALLLGDSALYLCASSPTTGSYEQYFGPGTRLTVT.

V and J are TRBV18 and TRBJ2-7; possible D gene TRBD1, 6 bases. With 1 base removed from V and 5 bases from J, the gap between germline ends came to 15 bases. The CDR3 loop spans 15 amino acids. CDR1 is KGHSH, CDR2 LQKENI, per germline. CDR3 bases: TGTGCCAGCTCACCACTCCGGGACACCGTCCACGAGCAGTACTTC. Its translation is CASSPLRDTVHEQYF.

This chain joins TRBV29-1 and TRBJ2-3, with 10 bases that match TRBD2. The CDR3 has 16 amino acids. Germline lookup yields CDR1 SQVTM and CDR2 ANQGSEA. The J segment lost 1 base and the V segment lost 5 bases, leaving 9 bases of the junction unmatched. In DNA, the CDR3 is TGCAGCGTTTACGGCCTAGCGGGAGTCGGCACAGATACGCAGTATTTT. Its translation: CSVYGLAGVGTDTQYF.

The rearrangement uses TRBV19 and TRBJ1-5, with no clear D. The ends were cut back, 3 bases at V and 7 bases at J, with 7 bases in the middle. This CDR3 comprises 12 residues. CDR1 is LNHDA and CDR2 is SQIVND in the germline V gene (reference sequence). CDR3 in amino acids: CASSMRPQPQHF. The CDR3 region has the DNA TGTGCCAGTAGTATGAGGCCCCAGCCCCAGCATTTT.

This clone turned up a few times. The chain has TRBV7-7 and TRBJ2-3; D remains ambiguous. The CDR3 is 15 residues long. The germline V gene encodes CDR1 SSHAT and CDR2 FNYEAQ (reference sequence). V dropped 2 bases and J dropped 1 base, with 10 bases sitting between them. As DNA, the CDR3 is TGTGCCAGCAGCTTACGGTCTTTCGGCACAGATACGCAGTATTTT. Residues: CASSLRSFGTDTQYF. Together with reference TRBV7-7 and TRBJ2-3, the CDR3 gives the full variable domain: GAGVSQSPRYKVTKRGQDVTLRCDPISSHATLYWYQQALGQGPEFLTYFNYEAQPDKSGLPSDRFSAERPEGSISTLTIQRTEQRDSAMYRCASSLRSFGTDTQYFGPGTRLTVL.

The chain combines TRBV5-8 with TRBJ1-5, with 7 bases lining up with TRBD1. The CDR3 runs 15 residues. Germline V lookup: CDR1 SGHTS, CDR2 YDEGEE. The V segment lost 5 bases and the J segment 1 base; nucleotides outside the gene matches: 6. As DNA, the CDR3 is TGTGCCAGCAGAGTCACAGGGGCGAGCAATCAGCCCCAGCATTTT. This gives the protein CASRVTGASNQPQHF.

The gene calls are TRBV4-3 and TRBJ2-2; no clear D. Germline values: CDR1 LGHNA, CDR2 YSLEER. V lost 0 bases to trimming and J lost 0 bases, with 20 bases between them. The CDR3 sequence is 20 residues long. The CDR3 sequence is CASSQDQIGGYSSNTGELFF. The CDR3 DNA follows: TGCGCCAGCAGCCAAGATCAGATTGGCGGATACTCCTCGAACACCGGGGAGCTGTTTTTT.

V is TRBV5-5 and J is TRBJ2-3; 7 nucleotides agree with TRBD1. Per germline, CDR1 SGHKS and CDR2 YYEKEE (reference sequence). V was clipped by 0 bases and J by 5 bases; unmatched bases: 6. The CDR3 covers 15 residues. This chain's CDR3 is CASSLGQGFRDTQYF. CDR3 nucleotides: TGTGCCAGCAGCTTGGGACAGGGATTTAGAGATACGCAGTATTTT.

This clone came up a few times. The rearrangement links TRBV4-1 to TRBJ1-3; 7 nucleotides match TRBD1. This CDR3 region has 19 residues. Germline loops: CDR1 MGHRA, CDR2 YSYEKL. Trimming removed 1 base from V and 0 bases from J; junction bases left unmatched: 12. CDR3 DNA sequence: TGCGCCAGCAGCCAAGGAGGAAGGGGAAGGACAGGCTCTGGAAACACCATATATTTT. Amino acids: CASSQGGRGRTGSGNTIYF.

J is TRBJ2-1 and V is TRBV5-1, with TRBD2 matching over 11 bases. Trimming at V came to 4 bases and at J to 8 bases, leaving 5 bases not matched to a gene. CDR3 size: 14 residues. CDR1 and CDR2 (germline): SGHRS, YFSETQ. CDR3 in amino acids: CASSVTSGSDEQFF. CDR3 nucleotides: TGCGCCAGCAGCGTAACTAGCGGGAGTGATGAGCAGTTCTTC.

The chain links TRBV9 to TRBJ2-5, with a tentative D call TRBD2 (5 bases). Germline CDR1 and CDR2: SGDLS and YYNGEE. With 0 bases removed from V and 4 bases from J, the gap between germline ends came to 10 bases. The CDR3 sequence is 14 residues long. For the CDR3, the DNA is TGTGCCAGCAGCGTAGATGTCGGAGGAGAGACCCAGTACTTC. Encoded protein: CASSVDVGGETQYF.

Here the CDR3 reads CSAPKPYEQYF. DNA of the CDR3: TGCAGTGCTCCCAAGCCCTACGAGCAGTACTTC. V gene TRBV20-1 combines with J gene TRBJ2-7; D gene ambiguous. Deletions cut 5 bases from V and 2 bases from J, with 7 bases between. Germline V gives CDR1 DFQATT, CDR2 SNEGSKA (reference sequence). This CDR3 has 11 amino acids.

The chain is built from TRBV7-9 and TRBJ1-1, with 7 bases aligning to TRBD1. This CDR3 region has 15 residues. Unmatched junction bases numbered 5, after V lost 4 bases and J lost 0 bases. Per the germline V gene, CDR1 is SEHNR and CDR2 is FQNEAQ (reference sequence). The CDR3 here is CASSSQGTMNTEAFF. DNA for the CDR3: TGTGCCAGCAGCTCACAGGGGACCATGAACACTGAAGCTTTCTTT. Full variable domain (outside the CDR3, taken from reference TRBV7-9 and TRBJ1-1): DTGVSQNPRHKITKRGQNVTFRCDPISEHNRLYWYRQTLGQGPEFLTYFQNEAQLEKSRLLSDRFSAERPKGSFSTLEIQRTEQGDSAMYLCASSSQGTMNTEAFFGQGTRLTVV.

The chain carries TRBV5-6 and TRBJ2-1, with D perhaps matching TRBD2 (5 bases). Germline V gene data show CDR1 as SGHDT and CDR2 as YYEEEE. Between the trimmed V and J ends, which lost 4 bases and 0 bases, there was a span of 8 bases. There are 14 residues in the CDR3. In DNA form, the CDR3 reads TGTGCCAGCAGCGACTATCGCTCCTACAATGAGCAGTTCTTC. It is translated as CASSDYRSYNEQFF.

This clone was recorded a few times. The chain combines TRBV3-1 (or the pseudogene TRBV3-2) with TRBJ2-7, with D possibly TRBD2 on 5 matching bases. The ends were cut back, 2 bases at V and 6 bases at J, with 17 bases in the middle. The CDR3 is 15 residues long. From germline, CDR1 is LGHDT and CDR2 YNNKEL (reference sequence). As DNA, the CDR3 is TGTGCCAGCAGCCAACTAGCCCTTGGTGCTAGCGAGCAGTACTTC. The encoded protein is CASSQLALGASEQYF.

V is TRBV2 and J is TRBJ2-1; D possibly corresponds to TRBD1 (5 bases). V lost 6 bases, J lost 7 bases, and 13 bases lay in between. The CDR3 extends over 13 amino acids. From germline, CDR1 is SNHLY and CDR2 FYNNEI. The DNA of the CDR3 is TGTGCCAGCAGGGTCACAGGTAAAAATGAGCAGTTCTTC. Amino acids: CASRVTGKNEQFF.

V and J are TRBV5-1 and TRBJ2-1; 8 positions agree with TRBD1. Germline CDR1 reads SGHRS; CDR2 reads YFSETQ. V was clipped by 4 bases and J by 0 bases; unmatched bases: 6. CDR3 length equals 16 residues. CDR3 amino acids: CASSPPGTGSYNEQFF. CDR3 nucleotide sequence: TGCGCCAGCAGCCCGCCCGGGACAGGCTCCTACAATGAGCAGTTCTTC. The entire variable domain, with the rest obtained from reference TRBV5-1 and TRBJ2-1, is as follows: KAGVTQTPRYLIKTRGQQVTLSCSPISGHRSVSWYQQTPGQGLQFLFEYFSETQRNKGNFPGRFSGRQFSNSRSEMNVSTLELGDSALYLCASSPPGTGSYNEQFFGPGTRLTVL.

The chain uses TRBV6-5 and TRBJ1-2; D may be TRBD1 (5 bases). The germline V gene encodes CDR1 MNHEY and CDR2 SVGAGI. The CDR3 has 14 amino acids. The V end lost 4 bases, the J end lost 7 bases, and 16 bases lay between the germline ends. CDR3 residues: CASSSFQGLRGYTF. Written as DNA, the CDR3 is TGTGCCAGCAGTTCCTTTCAGGGACTCCGTGGCTACACCTTC.

This rearrangement joins TRBV21-1 to TRBJ2-7; TRBD2, the table's D call, was not compared with the DNA. TRBV21-1 is marked as a pseudogene. The CDR3 runs 16 residues. The CDR3 spells CASSYRGLAATYEQYF. The CDR3 DNA follows: TGTGCCAGCAGCTATAGGGGACTAGCCGCTACCTACGAGCAGTACTTC.

The chain recombines TRBV10-1 with TRBJ2-5, with D unresolved. The CDR3 is 15 residues long. Trimming took 2 bases from V and 1 from J, leaving 11 bases between them. Germline values: CDR1 WNHNN, CDR2 SYGVQD (reference sequence). This CDR3 is CASSEGSASQETQYF. As DNA, the CDR3 is TGCGCCAGCAGTGAGGGAAGCGCGTCCCAAGAGACCCAGTACTTC.

V usage is TRBV6-6 and J usage is TRBJ2-1; D perhaps matches TRBD2 (6 bases). Trimming cost V 8 bases and J 4 bases, with 12 bases left between them. Per germline, CDR1 MNHNY and CDR2 SVGAGI (reference sequence). The CDR3 covers 13 residues. The CDR3: CASLVAEYNEQFF. CDR3 bases: TGTGCCAGCCTGGTAGCGGAATACAATGAGCAGTTCTTC.

In the case of this clone: The same CDR3 arises from other DNA sequences in this sample as well. The chain links TRBV9 to TRBJ2-3; D may be TRBD2 (6 bases). V shed 0 bases and J shed 0 bases, with 11 bases lying between them. The CDR3 sequence is 16 residues long. Germline CDR1 SGDLS, CDR2 YYNGEE. The CDR3 loop is CASSVAGGTSTDTQYF. The DNA for the CDR3 is TGTGCCAGCAGCGTAGCTGGGGGGACTAGCACAGATACGCAGTATTTT.